The 3 T cell receptor beta chains given below trace back to one sample, sequenced in a study of Graves' ophthalmopathy and Graves' hyperthyroidism. Amplified material comprised TCR beta CDR3 regions derived from RNA transcripts. Scientists carried out first-round RT-PCR using HTBI primers and then a second-round multiplex PCR. Each CDR3 protein gets one entry after TCRdb re-called the multiplex PCR reads with MiXCR. The table records over a million distinct CDR3 sequences, 35% to 40% of them present only once. The specimen was peripheral blood or thyroid tissue (not recorded which). The receptors here all came from an adult man with Graves' hyperthyroidism.

This clonotype was counted only a few times. A junction end diverges from the germline sequence, so it may reflect a read error. The chain has TRBV13 and TRBJ2-7; D is perhaps TRBD1 or TRBD2 (5 bases each). Per germline, CDR1 PRHDT and CDR2 FYEKMQ (reference sequence). The CDR3 has 14 amino acids. CDR3 in amino acids: CASSHGTAAYERYF. CDR3 in DNA: TGTGCCAGCAGCCACGGGACGGCAGCCTACGAGCGGTACTTC.

This clonotype appeared many times. The CDR3 region is CASSFQGANTEAFF. The DNA of the CDR3 is TGCGCCAGCAGCTTTCAGGGGGCGAACACTGAAGCTTTCTTT. The chain is built from TRBV5-1 and TRBJ1-1; 8 nucleotides match TRBD1. J was trimmed by 1 base and V by 2 bases; bases with no gene match: 1. The germline V gene encodes CDR1 SGHRS and CDR2 YFSETQ. The CDR3 is 14 residues long.

A word on this clonotype: Without the conserved terminal phenylalanine or tryptophan, this CDR3 likely stems from a read error. The chain carries TRBV4-1 and TRBJ2-5; 9 nucleotides line up with TRBD2. Per germline, CDR1 MGHRA and CDR2 YSYEKL. The length of the CDR3 is 17 residues. CDR3 in amino acids: CASSQAFEAGGVETQYS. CDR3 bases: TGTGCCAGCAGCCAAGCTTTTGAGGCGGGAGGGGTGGAGACCCAGTACTCC.